These 10 T cell receptor beta chains were sequenced from one sample in a study of cytotoxic CD8 clonotypes in ibrutinib-treated CLL. Assay used: immunoSEQ multiplex PCR; TCRdb lists only in-frame clones, some missing. The repertoire includes over 120,000 clones, about three quarters of them detected once, and approximately 5.1% sits in the top ten. This specimen was PBMCs, taken after 24 months of ibrutinib treatment. The receptors here all came from a human donor with chronic lymphocytic leukemia.

The sample holds a few counts of this clone. The rearrangement links TRBV30 to TRBJ1-1; D perhaps matches TRBD1 (6 bases). The CDR3 has 16 amino acids. Germline CDR1 and CDR2: GTSNPN and SVGIG (reference sequence). V was trimmed by 8 bases and J by 0 bases, leaving 22 bases between them. CDR3 nucleotide sequence: TGTGCCGCCAAAGTTAGACAGGAATACATGAACACTGAAGCTTTCTTT. Translation: CAAKVRQEYMNTEAFF.

The gene calls are TRBV5-1 and TRBJ2-5; maybe TRBD2 (6 bases). Germline values: CDR1 SGHRS, CDR2 YFSETQ. The germline V and J ends were trimmed by 4 bases and 5 bases, with 6 bases remaining between them. This CDR3 is built from 11 residues. CDR3 in amino acids: CASSGGETQYF. CDR3 nucleotides: TGCGCCAGCAGCGGGGGGGAGACCCAGTACTTC.

The chain carries TRBV5-1 and TRBJ2-1, with TRBD2 as a possible D gene (6 bases). Germline lookup yields CDR1 SGHRS and CDR2 YFSETQ. V was pared by 4 bases and J by 4 bases, with 12 bases between. The CDR3 consists of 14 residues. The CDR3 sequence is CASSPPTSYNEQFF. CDR3 nucleotides: TGCGCCAGCAGCCCCCCGACTAGTTACAATGAGCAGTTCTTC.

At least ten counts were recorded for this clone. The chain recombines TRBV7-9 with TRBJ1-1, with D unresolved. Per the germline V gene, CDR1 is SEHNR and CDR2 is FQNEAQ (reference sequence). The CDR3 is 13 residues long. Trimming left V 2 bases short and J 0 bases short, with 4 bases between. CDR3 amino acids: CASSLQMNTEAFF. CDR3 DNA sequence: TGTGCCAGCAGCTTACAAATGAACACTGAAGCTTTCTTT.

The chain has TRBV6-5 and TRBJ2-1, with D tentatively TRBD1 (6 bases). V lost 6 bases to trimming and J lost 5 bases, with 14 bases between them. This CDR3 spans 14 amino acids. Germline V gene lookup returns CDR1 MNHEY and CDR2 SVGAGI. The CDR3 region is CASRPRTDNNEQFF. Here the CDR3 DNA reads TGTGCCAGCAGGCCTCGGACAGATAACAATGAGCAGTTCTTC.

The chain couples TRBV27 to TRBJ1-1; a weak D match, TRBD1 (6 bases). V was pared by 6 bases and J by 9 bases, with 17 bases between. In germline, CDR1 is MNHEY, CDR2 SMNVEV (reference sequence). This CDR3 contains 13 residues. CDR3 sequence (DNA): TGTGCCAGCAGAGGACCGGGACACCTCCAAGCTTTCTTT. Protein sequence: CASRGPGHLQAFF.

CDR3 DNA: TGTGCCAGCAGCTTGTCGGTTCGGACCCAGTACTTC. Translation: CASSLSVRTQYF. This chain connects TRBV5-8 to TRBJ2-5; no clear D gene. V lost 1 base and J lost 7, with 8 bases in between. This CDR3 region has 12 residues. From germline, CDR1 is SGHTS and CDR2 YDEGEE.

This sequence joins TRBV27 and TRBJ1-5; weak D call: TRBD1 (5 bases). V gave up 0 bases and J gave up 0 bases, with 9 bases separating them. CDR3 length equals 16 residues. Germline lookup yields CDR1 MNHEY and CDR2 SMNVEV (reference sequence). CDR3 sequence (DNA): TGTGCCAGCAGTTTATCGGGGCATTATAGCAATCAGCCCCAGCATTTT. Its protein product is CASSLSGHYSNQPQHF.

The chain carries TRBV6-5 and TRBJ1-2, with D unclear. CDR3 size: 10 residues. V gave up 4 bases and J gave up 8 bases, with 5 bases separating them. Germline CDR1 reads MNHEY; CDR2 reads SVGAGI. CDR3: CASSSLGYTF. The CDR3 DNA reads as TGTGCCAGCAGTTCTCTGGGCTACACCTTC.

The chain uses TRBV15 and TRBJ2-7; D not certain. The CDR3 covers 14 residues. The ends were cut back, 5 bases at V and 5 bases at J, with 16 bases in the middle. The germline CDR1 and CDR2 sequences are LNHNV and YYDKDF (reference sequence). The CDR3 here is CATSRSLVADEQYF. In DNA, the CDR3 is TGTGCCACCAGCCGGTCCCTAGTGGCTGACGAGCAGTACTTC.